This TCR beta chain was sequenced during a study of blood T cell repertoires in COVID-19. Background on the study: Acute-phase and convalescent COVID-19 samples originated in the United States, Italy and Spain.

Measured with immunoSEQ multiplex PCR; TCRdb has only the in-frame clones, and not every one. This sample has 130,000 to 150,000 clones, with around nine tenths found just once. Germline loops: CDR1 SEHNR, CDR2 FQNEAQ (reference sequence). V shed 4 bases and J 2 bases; nucleotides not matched to a gene: 8. The CDR3 is 16 amino acids. The receptor comes from a human donor in a cohort sampled during active COVID-19. V is TRBV7-9 and J is TRBJ2-3; 8 bases are a match to TRBD1. Material for sequencing was peripheral blood. CDR3 nucleotides: TGTGCCAGCAGCTATGGGAGGACAGGGAACACAGATACGCAGTATTTT. Encoded protein: CASSYGRTGNTDTQYF.